The 20 T cell receptor beta chains below all came from one sample that was sequenced in a study of Graves' ophthalmopathy and Graves' hyperthyroidism. RNA transcripts served as template for amplifying TCR beta CDR3 sequences. HTBI-primed RT-PCR formed the first round, and a multiplex PCR formed the second. In TCRdb, the multiplex PCR reads were re-called with MiXCR into one record per CDR3 protein. Of approximately 1.2 million distinct CDR3 sequences in the sample, around a third were seen once. Material for sequencing was peripheral blood or thyroid tissue (not recorded which). These receptors originate from an adult man with Graves' hyperthyroidism.

This clonotype was seen repeatedly, ten times or more. The chain recombines TRBV5-1 with TRBJ2-7; no reliable D call. With 3 bases removed from V and 10 bases from J, the gap between germline ends came to 11 bases. The CDR3 is 11 amino acids. The V gene's germline CDR1 is SGHRS and CDR2 YFSETQ. The CDR3 DNA reads as TGCGCCAGCAGCTGGAATAGGCAACAGTACTTC. Its translation is CASSWNRQQYF.

The DNA of the CDR3 is TGTGCCAGCAGCCCCACAACTAGCGGGGCGTTGTCAGATACGCAGTATTTT. This codes for CASSPTTSGALSDTQYF. The chain couples TRBV7-6 to TRBJ2-3, with 10 bases matching TRBD2. The J segment lost 4 bases and the V segment lost 5 bases, leaving 12 bases of the junction unmatched. Germline lookup yields CDR1 SGHVS and CDR2 FNYEAQ. The CDR3 length is 17 residues.

V usage is TRBV28 and J usage is TRBJ1-5; 7 bases line up with TRBD1. The CDR3 spans 15 residues. Trimming removed 7 bases from V and 3 bases from J; junction bases left unmatched: 9. Germline V lookup: CDR1 MDHEN, CDR2 SYDVKM. CDR3 in DNA: TGTGCCAGCACCGATGAGACAGGGATCAATCAGCCCCAGCATTTT. It encodes CASTDETGINQPQHF.

In regard to this clonotype: It may be a read error: a sequence one base away is much more abundant. This CDR3 fails to terminate in the conserved phenylalanine or tryptophan, so it likely reflects a read error. The chain recombines TRBV11-2 with TRBJ2-7; D remains unclear. The V gene lost 1 base and the J gene lost 9 bases, with 13 bases spanning the gap. The CDR3 is 13 residues long. Germline V gene data show CDR1 as SGHAT and CDR2 as FQNNGV. The CDR3 DNA sequence: TGTGCCAGCAGCTTAGTGGCGGCCAATGGGCAGTACCTC. Translating gives CASSLVAANGQYL.

V is TRBV25-1 and J is TRBJ2-7; 11 bases fit TRBD2. The germline V gene encodes CDR1 MGHDK and CDR2 SYGVNS. Trimming took 2 bases from V and 2 from J; bases not matched to a gene: 11. The CDR3 sequence is 18 residues long. This CDR3 reads CASSESFVLAGVPYEQYF. The CDR3 nucleotides are TGTGCCAGCAGTGAAAGTTTCGTACTAGCGGGAGTACCCTACGAGCAGTACTTC.

CDR3 DNA sequence: TGTGCCAGCAGCCAGGAGTACCTCCTCGTATACGAGCAGTACTTC. It translates to CASSQEYLLVYEQYF. V usage is TRBV3-1 and J usage is TRBJ2-7, with D uncertain. The germline gives CDR1 LGHDT, CDR2 YNNKEL (reference sequence). V dropped 3 bases and J dropped 4 bases, with 16 bases sitting between them. The CDR3 runs to 15 residues.

The V call is TRBV29-1, the J call TRBJ2-7; the D call may be TRBD1 or TRBD2 (5 bases each). The CDR3 has 12 amino acids. The germline gives CDR1 SQVTM, CDR2 ANQGSEA. V lost 4 bases to trimming and J lost 5 bases, with 12 bases between them. The CDR3 region has the DNA TGCAGCGTTGTCCAACCGGGACACGAGCAGTACTTC. Translating it yields CSVVQPGHEQYF.

A single count supports this clonotype. Just one base apart from a much larger clone, this may be a read error. This chain uses TRBV5-1 with TRBJ2-5; a possible D gene is TRBD2 (6 bases). CDR3 length equals 15 residues. Looked up from germline, CDR1 is SGHRS and CDR2 is YFSETQ. The DNA of the CDR3 is TGCGCCAGCGGCTTGGTGGGACTTCGCCAAGAGACCCAGTACTTC. This codes for CASGLVGLRQETQYF.

V usage is TRBV5-1 and J usage is TRBJ2-5, with D hard to call. Germline V gene sequence: CDR1 SGHRS, CDR2 YFSETQ. The CDR3 length is 14 residues. V was shortened by 6 bases and J by 1 base, with 13 bases between the two germline ends. The CDR3 DNA sequence: TGCGCCAGCACTAAGGAAACCCTCCAAGAGACCCAGTACTTC. This encodes CASTKETLQETQYF.

The chain has TRBV29-1 and TRBJ1-2, with 7 bases lining up with TRBD1. There are 13 residues in the CDR3. The V gene's germline CDR1 is SQVTM and CDR2 ANQGSEA. V was clipped by 6 bases and J by 2 bases; unmatched bases: 6. DNA for the CDR3: TGCAGCGTGAACAGGGGCGGCAACTATGGCTACACCTTC. Translating it yields CSVNRGGNYGYTF.

This clonotype was seen more than once but under ten times. This rearrangement joins TRBV18 to TRBJ2-2; unclear D gene. The CDR3 runs to 13 residues. Germline-derived CDR1 and CDR2 are KGHSH and LQKENI. Deletions cut 5 bases from V and 7 bases from J, with 11 bases between. The CDR3 nucleotides read TGTGCCAGCTCAACGGCCGGGCGCGGGGAGCTGTTTTTT. Its protein is CASSTAGRGELFF.

In its sample, this clonotype was seen a few times. DNA of the CDR3: TGTGCCTGGAGTGTAAAAGGGAGGACTAATGAAAAACTGTTTTTT. Protein product: CAWSVKGRTNEKLFF. J is TRBJ1-4 and V is TRBV30; D not certain. Trimming took off 0 bases at V and 2 bases at J, with 10 bases between the two ends. The CDR3 spans 15 residues. From germline, CDR1 is GTSNPN and CDR2 SVGIG (reference sequence). Based on the CDR3 plus reference TRBV30 and TRBJ1-4, the full variable domain is SQTIHQWPATLVQPVGSPLSLECTVEGTSNPNLYWYRQAAGRGLQLLFYSVGIGQISSEVPQNLSASRPQDRQFILSSKKLLLSDSGFYLCAWSVKGRTNEKLFFGSGTQLSVL.

The genes are TRBV12-3 or TRBV12-4 and TRBJ1-5; D may be TRBD1 (5 bases). The CDR3 spans 15 residues. V dropped 6 bases and J dropped 8 bases, with 20 bases sitting between them. CDR3 loop: CASSRLGRGSEPQHF. CDR3 nucleotide sequence: TGTGCCAGCAGCCGCTTGGGGAGGGGATCTGAGCCCCAGCATTTT.

Many counts were recorded for this clonotype. V usage is TRBV6-5 and J usage is TRBJ1-1; no firm D call. The CDR3 consists of 13 residues. Germline lookup yields CDR1 MNHEY and CDR2 SVGAGI. V lost 6 bases to trimming and J lost 1 base, with 9 bases between them. The CDR3 sequence: CASRKTPNTEAFF. DNA of the CDR3: TGTGCCAGCAGGAAGACTCCGAACACTGAAGCTTTCTTT.

This chain connects TRBV4-2 to TRBJ2-5, with 7 bases identical to TRBD1. Germline assignment: CDR1 LGHNA and CDR2 YNFKEQ. This CDR3 spans 16 amino acids. The V and J ends lost 2 bases and 1 base, in that order; junction bases with no gene match: 7. The CDR3 nucleotides read TGTGCCAGCAGCCAAACAACACAGGGGTTCCAAGAGACCCAGTACTTC. It codes for CASSQTTQGFQETQYF.

This clonotype was detected many times. The chain carries TRBV9 and TRBJ2-5; 8 bases align to TRBD2. J gave up 4 bases and V 0 bases, and 8 bases lay outside the gene matches. Germline values: CDR1 SGDLS, CDR2 YYNGEE. The CDR3 covers 16 residues. CDR3 DNA: TGTGCCAGCAGCGTAGGAGGGACTAGTTGGGGAGAGACCCAGTACTTC. This sequence encodes CASSVGGTSWGETQYF.

This clonotype was detected a few times. The chain joins TRBV11-2 to TRBJ1-6; the match to TRBD1 covers 7 bases. V lost 1 base, J lost 3 bases, and 3 bases stayed unmatched. This CDR3 is built from 16 residues. Germline values: CDR1 SGHAT, CDR2 FQNNGV. The CDR3 DNA sequence: TGTGCCAGCAGCTTAGGGGACAGAGTCTATAATTCACCCCTCCACTTT. Protein: CASSLGDRVYNSPLHF. The full variable domain, with the rest looked up from reference TRBV11-2 and TRBJ1-6, is EAGVAQSPRYKIIEKRQSVAFWCNPISGHATLYWYQQILGQGPKLLIQFQNNGVVDDSQLPKDRFSAERLKGVDSTLKIQPAKLEDSAVYLCASSLGDRVYNSPLHFGNGTRLTVT.

The chain uses TRBV4-2 and TRBJ1-3; D is possibly TRBD1 (5 bases). The CDR3 has 15 residues. Trimming took 6 bases from V and 0 from J, leaving 12 bases between them. Germline values: CDR1 LGHNA, CDR2 YNFKEQ. The CDR3: CASRWGDGSGNTIYF. CDR3 sequence (DNA): TGTGCCAGCAGGTGGGGGGACGGCTCTGGAAACACCATATATTTT.

This clonotype was counted ten times or more. V usage is TRBV29-1 and J usage is TRBJ1-4, with D possibly TRBD1 on 6 matching bases. V lost 0 bases to trimming and J lost 7 bases, with 12 bases between them. The germline CDR1 and CDR2 sequences are SQVTM and ANQGSEA. The CDR3 consists of 14 residues. The CDR3 DNA reads as TGCAGCGTTGAAGAGGGCAGGGGACGTGAAAAACTGTTTTTT. Amino acids: CSVEEGRGREKLFF.

This clonotype came up many times. The V call is TRBV5-1, the J call TRBJ1-5, with 9 positions matching TRBD1. The junction had 6 bases not matched to a gene; V was cut back by 4 bases and J by 7 bases. Germline CDR1 SGHRS, CDR2 YFSETQ. The CDR3 sequence is 14 residues long. The CDR3 DNA is TGCGCCAGCAGCCGGACAGGGGAGGGCCAGCCCCAGCATTTT. This translates into CASSRTGEGQPQHF.